Following are 4 T cell receptor beta chains from one sample sequenced in a study of blood T cells in healthy people across ages (dated by TCRdb to 2013 to 2016). Receptors were amplified or captured by 5' RACE. The reads were generated on an Illumina HiSeq 2500. A second PCR of about 6 to 11 cycles was performed with a sample-barcoded 5' primer and a J-beta primer mix. TCRdb passed the public sequencing reads through fastp at Q25 and MiXCR, retaining productive beta sequences. Each CDR3 protein gets just one entry, which takes the most common genes and DNA from the rows behind it. A total of about 830,000 distinct CDR3 sequences appear in this sample, 55% to 65% of them only once. Roughly 25% of the sample is taken by the ten largest. The specimen was blood. These receptors were collected from a man aged 25-40 years in good health.

The chain employs TRBV6-2 or TRBV6-3 and TRBJ2-4; 7 nucleotides match TRBD1. CDR3 length equals 12 residues. CDR1 is MNHEY and CDR2 is SVGEGT in the germline V gene. V dropped 4 bases and J dropped 13; count of bases not matched to a gene: 7. The CDR3 is CASSWHGTAQYF. In nucleotides, the CDR3 is TGTGCCAGCAGTTGGCACGGGACAGCGCAGTACTTC.

The chain joins TRBV25-1 to TRBJ1-2; 7 bases are a match to TRBD1. Trimming at V came to 1 base and at J to 8 bases, leaving 4 bases not matched to a gene. Per germline, CDR1 MGHDK and CDR2 SYGVNS. The CDR3 covers 13 residues. DNA for the CDR3: TGTGCCAGCAGTGAATGGGACAGAGGGGGCTACACCTTC. The encoded protein is CASSEWDRGGYTF.

The rearrangement links TRBV14 to TRBJ2-5; D is undetermined. V shed 3 bases and J shed 7 bases, with 18 bases lying between them. Germline V gene sequence: CDR1 SGHDN, CDR2 FVKESK. The CDR3 has 15 amino acids. CDR3 loop: CASSQSRLEMWTQYF. The CDR3 nucleotides are TGTGCCAGCAGCCAGTCCAGGCTCGAGATGTGGACCCAGTACTTC.

The genes are TRBV6-5 and TRBJ2-1; weak D call: TRBD2 (6 bases). Trimming shortened V by 0 bases and J by 1 base, and 13 bases separated the two germline ends. Germline lookup yields CDR1 MNHEY and CDR2 SVGAGI. This CDR3 contains 17 residues. The DNA of the CDR3 is TGTGCCAGCAGTTACTCCTTCTTAGCGGCTTCCTACAATGAGCAGTTCTTC. This sequence encodes CASSYSFLAASYNEQFF.